A selection of T cell receptor beta chains follows, all from one sample in a study of T cells in Graves' hyperthyroidism and ophthalmopathy. A single record per CDR3 protein comes from TCRdb applying MiXCR to the multiplex PCR reads. The sample lists over 150,000 distinct CDR3 sequences; over 15% were seen once. Sequencing was performed on blood. The receptors stem from a woman aged 45-65 years with Graves' hyperthyroidism. Both conserved end residues are part of each CDR3. The order of the fields is V gene, D gene, J gene, clone size, CDR3 protein, CDR3 DNA. A D gene is named only where the DNA matches it firmly. Not all rows give a size; the values are once, few, many and, for expanded clones, a class.

v_call: TRBV24-1; d_call: -; j_call: TRBJ1-1; clone_size: -; cdr3_aa: CATSDSHGGWTEAFF; cdr3_nt: TGTGCCACCAGTGATTCACATGGAGGATGGACTGAAGCTTTCTTT
v_call: TRBV2; d_call: TRBD1; j_call: TRBJ1-5; clone_size: -; cdr3_aa: CASTPGTGKGYSNQPQHF; cdr3_nt: TGTGCCAGCACACCCGGGACAGGGAAGGGGTATAGCAATCAGCCCCAGCATTTT
v_call: TRBV7-2; d_call: TRBD2; j_call: TRBJ2-5; clone_size: many; cdr3_aa: CASSKTSGIGETQYF; cdr3_nt: TGTGCCAGCAGCAAGACTAGCGGGATAGGTGAGACCCAGTACTTC
v_call: TRBV3-1; d_call: -; j_call: TRBJ2-1; clone_size: many; cdr3_aa: CASSQGADGGFF; cdr3_nt: TGTGCCAGCAGCCAAGGCGCGGATGGGGGGTTCTTC
v_call: TRBV19; d_call: -; j_call: TRBJ1-1; clone_size: many; cdr3_aa: CASSSVVRAEAFF; cdr3_nt: TGTGCCAGTAGCTCAGTGGTTCGGGCTGAAGCTTTCTTT
v_call: TRBV9; d_call: TRBD2; j_call: TRBJ2-2; clone_size: few; cdr3_aa: CASSGTSGGSGELFF; cdr3_nt: TGTGCCAGCAGTGGGACTAGCGGGGGCTCCGGGGAGCTGTTTTTT
v_call: TRBV11-2; d_call: -; j_call: TRBJ1-2; clone_size: many; cdr3_aa: CASSQFNSNGYTF; cdr3_nt: TGTGCCAGCAGCCAGTTTAATTCTAATGGCTACACCTTC
v_call: TRBV12-3/TRBV12-4; d_call: -; j_call: TRBJ2-5; clone_size: many; cdr3_aa: CASRDQETQYF; cdr3_nt: TGTGCCAGCAGAGACCAAGAGACCCAGTACTTC
v_call: TRBV10-3; d_call: -; j_call: TRBJ2-1; clone_size: -; cdr3_aa: CAISDVEVNEQFF; cdr3_nt: TGTGCCATCAGTGATGTTGAGGTAAATGAGCAGTTCTTC
v_call: TRBV11-2; d_call: TRBD1; j_call: TRBJ1-1; clone_size: many; cdr3_aa: CASSPSDRGQSNTEAFF; cdr3_nt: TGTGCCAGCAGCCCATCGGACAGGGGTCAGTCGAACACTGAAGCTTTCTTT
v_call: TRBV20-1; d_call: -; j_call: TRBJ2-4; clone_size: -; cdr3_aa: CSAAKNIQYF; cdr3_nt: TGCAGTGCTGCCAAAAACATTCAGTACTTC
v_call: TRBV5-1; d_call: -; j_call: TRBJ1-2; clone_size: many; cdr3_aa: CASSLDRNGYTF; cdr3_nt: TGCGCCAGCAGCTTGGATAGGAACGGCTACACCTTC
v_call: TRBV2; d_call: -; j_call: TRBJ1-1; clone_size: many; cdr3_aa: CASSFQGPNTEAFF; cdr3_nt: TGTGCCAGCAGTTTTCAGGGACCGAACACTGAAGCTTTCTTT
v_call: TRBV6-1; d_call: -; j_call: TRBJ1-6; clone_size: many; cdr3_aa: CATGPYNSPLHF; cdr3_nt: TGTGCCACAGGACCGTATAATTCACCCCTCCACTTT
v_call: TRBV9; d_call: TRBD1; j_call: TRBJ1-2; clone_size: -; cdr3_aa: CASSLGTRRDRNYGYTF; cdr3_nt: TGTGCCAGCAGCTTAGGTACCCGGCGGGACAGGAACTATGGCTACACCTTC